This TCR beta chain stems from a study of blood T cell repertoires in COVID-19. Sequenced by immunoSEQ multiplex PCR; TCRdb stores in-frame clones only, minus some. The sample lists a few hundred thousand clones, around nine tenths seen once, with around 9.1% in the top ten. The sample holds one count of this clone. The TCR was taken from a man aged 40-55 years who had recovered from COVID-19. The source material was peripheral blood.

The CDR3 spells CASSSTGVGSYGYTF. In nucleotides, the CDR3 is TGCGCCAGCAGCTCTACAGGGGTGGGAAGCTATGGCTACACCTTC. The rearrangement uses TRBV5-1 and TRBJ1-2; 7 nucleotides agree with TRBD1. The CDR3 spans 15 residues. J was trimmed by 4 bases and V by 3 bases; bases with no gene match: 9. Germline loops: CDR1 SGHRS, CDR2 YFSETQ.